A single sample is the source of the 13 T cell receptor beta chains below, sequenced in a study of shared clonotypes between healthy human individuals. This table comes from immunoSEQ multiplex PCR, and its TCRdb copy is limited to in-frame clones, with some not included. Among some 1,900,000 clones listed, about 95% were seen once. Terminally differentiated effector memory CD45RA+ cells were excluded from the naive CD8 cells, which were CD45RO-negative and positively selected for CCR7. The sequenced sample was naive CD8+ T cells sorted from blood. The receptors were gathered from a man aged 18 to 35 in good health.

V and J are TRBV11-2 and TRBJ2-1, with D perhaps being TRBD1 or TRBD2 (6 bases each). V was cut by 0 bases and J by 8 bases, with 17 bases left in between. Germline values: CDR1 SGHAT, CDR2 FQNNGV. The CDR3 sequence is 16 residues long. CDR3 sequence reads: CASSLDRGVQGYEQFF. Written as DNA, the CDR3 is TGTGCCAGCAGCTTAGATCGCGGGGTACAGGGTTATGAGCAGTTCTTC.

The CDR3 protein is CASSVGTEGQPQHF. CDR3 DNA sequence: TGTGCCAGCAGTGTCGGGACAGAAGGTCAGCCCCAGCATTTT. The chain links TRBV2 to TRBJ1-5, with 7 bases fitting TRBD1. CDR3 size: 14 residues. Germline V lookup: CDR1 SNHLY, CDR2 FYNNEI. After removal of 4 bases from V and 6 bases from J, the junction contained 6 bases not matched to a gene.

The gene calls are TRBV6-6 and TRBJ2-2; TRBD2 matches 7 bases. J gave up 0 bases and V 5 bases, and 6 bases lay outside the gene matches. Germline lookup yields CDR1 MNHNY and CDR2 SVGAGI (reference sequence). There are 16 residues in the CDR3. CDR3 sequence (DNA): TGTGCCAGCAGTCCGACTAGCAGCACGAACACCGGGGAGCTGTTTTTT. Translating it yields CASSPTSSTNTGELFF.

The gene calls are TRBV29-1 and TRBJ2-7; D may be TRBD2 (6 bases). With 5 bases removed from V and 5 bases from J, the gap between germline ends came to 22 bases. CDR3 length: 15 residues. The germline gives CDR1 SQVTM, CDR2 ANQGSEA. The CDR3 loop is CSVYGRLEGIHEQYF. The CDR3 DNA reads TGCAGCGTTTACGGCCGGCTGGAGGGAATCCACGAGCAGTACTTC.

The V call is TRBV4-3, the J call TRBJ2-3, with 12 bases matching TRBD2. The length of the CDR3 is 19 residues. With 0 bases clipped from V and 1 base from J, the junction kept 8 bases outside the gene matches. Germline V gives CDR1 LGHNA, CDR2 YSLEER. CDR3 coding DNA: TGCGCCAGCAGCCAAGATCTTGGGCTAGCGGGAGGGCGCACAGATACGCAGTATTTT. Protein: CASSQDLGLAGGRTDTQYF.

This chain's CDR3 is CASTEVGYETQYF. The CDR3 DNA is TGTGCCAGCACGGAGGTAGGGTACGAGACCCAGTACTTC. This rearrangement joins TRBV6-1 to TRBJ2-5; TRBD2 is a possible D gene (5 bases). Trimming took off 7 bases at V and 5 bases at J, with 14 bases between the two ends. The length of the CDR3 is 13 residues. Germline loops: CDR1 MNHNS, CDR2 SASEGT.

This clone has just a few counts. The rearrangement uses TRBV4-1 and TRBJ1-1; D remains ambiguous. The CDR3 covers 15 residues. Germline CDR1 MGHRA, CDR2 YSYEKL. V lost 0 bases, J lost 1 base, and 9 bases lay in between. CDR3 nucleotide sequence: TGCGCCAGCAGCCAAGATACCACGGCGAACACTGAAGCTTTCTTT. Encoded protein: CASSQDTTANTEAFF.

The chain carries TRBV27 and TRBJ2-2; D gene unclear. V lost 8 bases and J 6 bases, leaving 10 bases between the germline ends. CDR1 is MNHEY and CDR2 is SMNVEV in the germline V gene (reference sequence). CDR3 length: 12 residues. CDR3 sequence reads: CASAVWAGELFF. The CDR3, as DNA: TGTGCCAGCGCCGTTTGGGCCGGGGAGCTGTTTTTT.

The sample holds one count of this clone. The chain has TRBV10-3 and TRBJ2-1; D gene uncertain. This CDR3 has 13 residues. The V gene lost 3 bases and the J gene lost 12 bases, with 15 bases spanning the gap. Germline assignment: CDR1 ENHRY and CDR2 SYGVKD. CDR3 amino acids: CAISEGLPHGQFF. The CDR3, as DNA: TGTGCCATCAGTGAAGGGCTCCCTCATGGGCAGTTCTTC.

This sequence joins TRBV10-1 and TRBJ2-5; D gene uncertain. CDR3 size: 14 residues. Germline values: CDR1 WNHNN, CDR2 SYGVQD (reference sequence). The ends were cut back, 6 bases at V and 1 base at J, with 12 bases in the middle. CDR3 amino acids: CASSLGRAQETQYF. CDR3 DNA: TGCGCCAGCAGCCTCGGACGGGCCCAAGAGACCCAGTACTTC.

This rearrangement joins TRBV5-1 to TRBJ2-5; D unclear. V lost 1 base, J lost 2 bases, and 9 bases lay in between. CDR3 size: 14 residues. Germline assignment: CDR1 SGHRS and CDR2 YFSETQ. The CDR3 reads CASSLFDSQETQYF. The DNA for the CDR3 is TGCGCCAGCAGCTTGTTCGACTCACAAGAGACCCAGTACTTC.

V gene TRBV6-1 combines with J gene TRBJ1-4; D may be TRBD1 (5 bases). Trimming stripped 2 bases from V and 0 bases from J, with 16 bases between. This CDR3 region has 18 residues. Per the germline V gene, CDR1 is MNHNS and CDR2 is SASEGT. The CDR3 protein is CASSESGTGVATNEKLFF. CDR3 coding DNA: TGTGCCAGCAGTGAATCCGGGACGGGCGTTGCAACTAATGAAAAACTGTTTTTT.

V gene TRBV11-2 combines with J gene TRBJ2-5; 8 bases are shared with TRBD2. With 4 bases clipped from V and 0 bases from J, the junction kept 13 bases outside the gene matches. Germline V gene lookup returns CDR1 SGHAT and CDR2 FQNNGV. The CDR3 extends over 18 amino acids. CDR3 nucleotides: TGTGCCAGCAGCTCACCTGTAATGGGCGGGGGGTACCAAGAGACCCAGTACTTC. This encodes CASSSPVMGGGYQETQYF.